The 25 T cell receptor beta chains presented below share a single source sample, sequenced in a study of spatial heterogeneity in lung cancer. Using its own MiXCR run on the 5' RACE reads, TCRdb lists one record per CDR3 protein. The top ten clones hold around 14% of a sample with roughly 9,000 distinct CDR3 sequences, about 5% of them seen once. These receptors' targets are unknown. Specified time point: sample taken at primary tumor resection. Study conclusions and caveats: Counts of expanded intratumoral alpha and beta TCRs tracked tumor mutation counts.

Sequencing used lung tumor tissue, obtained at surgery. The receptors come from a female donor with early-stage non-small cell lung cancer.

This clonotype was detected many times. The chain combines TRBV20-1 with TRBJ2-7; 8 bases map to TRBD1. Germline assignment: CDR1 DFQATT and CDR2 SNEGSKA (reference sequence). The CDR3 length is 13 residues. The junction had 10 bases not matched to a gene; V was cut back by 6 bases and J by 6 bases. In DNA, the CDR3 is TGCAGTGCCTCGACAGGGGAAATAGGCGAGCAGTACTTC. Protein product: CSASTGEIGEQYF.

There are many counts of this clonotype. This chain joins TRBV27 and TRBJ2-5; no definite D call. Germline CDR1 MNHEY, CDR2 SMNVEV (reference sequence). V was clipped by 8 bases and J by 2 bases, with 18 bases between them. The CDR3 sequence is 15 residues long. This CDR3 reads CASGSRVRGQETQYF. The CDR3 DNA reads TGTGCCAGCGGGTCTAGAGTGCGTGGACAAGAGACCCAGTACTTC.

At least ten counts were recorded for this clonotype. The rearrangement joins TRBV11-2 to TRBJ2-3; D is perhaps TRBD2 (5 bases). Between the trimmed V and J ends, which lost 7 bases and 5 bases, there was a span of 13 bases. Germline CDR1 is SGHAT and CDR2 is FQNNGV. This CDR3 contains 13 residues. The CDR3 reads CASNREVGDTQYF. The CDR3 DNA is TGTGCCAGCAATCGGGAAGTTGGAGATACGCAGTATTTT. Full variable domain (remainder filled in from reference TRBV11-2 and TRBJ2-3): EAGVAQSPRYKIIEKRQSVAFWCNPISGHATLYWYQQILGQGPKLLIQFQNNGVVDDSQLPKDRFSAERLKGVDSTLKIQPAKLEDSAVYLCASNREVGDTQYFGPGTRLTVL.

By its share, this clonotype is medium-sized. The V and J genes are TRBV18 and TRBJ2-1, with D possibly being TRBD1 (6 bases). The CDR3 spans 15 residues. The germline V gene encodes CDR1 KGHSH and CDR2 LQKENI. Trimming removed 2 bases at V and 6 bases at J, with 14 bases between. This chain's CDR3 is CASSPLSGVTNEQFF. In DNA form, the CDR3 reads TGTGCCAGCTCACCATTGTCAGGGGTCACCAATGAGCAGTTCTTC.

This clonotype is categorized as large. The chain carries TRBV30 and TRBJ1-2; D gene ambiguous. Trimming removed 1 base at V and 4 bases at J, with 13 bases between. CDR1 and CDR2 (germline): GTSNPN, SVGIG (reference sequence). The CDR3 contains 14 residues. Here the CDR3 DNA reads TGTGCCTGGAGTGCCCATGCGGGTCTCTATGGCTACACCTTC. Amino acid sequence: CAWSAHAGLYGYTF.

This clonotype has ten or more counts. The chain joins TRBV3-1 to TRBJ1-2; a possible D gene is TRBD1 (6 bases). Germline CDR1 and CDR2: LGHDT and YNNKEL (reference sequence). The CDR3 length is 16 residues. Between the trimmed V and J ends, which lost 1 base and 4 bases, there was a span of 16 bases. CDR3 sequence reads: CASSQALPGARYGYTF. CDR3 DNA sequence: TGTGCCAGCAGCCAAGCCCTACCGGGGGCGCGCTATGGCTACACCTTC. Full variable domain (missing parts from reference TRBV3-1 and TRBJ1-2): DTAVSQTPKYLVTQMGNDKSIKCEQNLGHDTMYWYKQDSKKFLKIMFSYNNKELIINETVPNRFSPKSPDKAHLNLHINSLELGDSAVYFCASSQALPGARYGYTFGSGTRLTVV.

By sample share, this clonotype is medium-sized. The chain has TRBV20-1 and TRBJ2-1, with D perhaps assigned TRBD1 or TRBD2 (5 bases each). The CDR3 length is 14 residues. Trimming took 2 bases from V and 9 from J, leaving 17 bases between them. Per the germline V gene, CDR1 is DFQATT and CDR2 is SNEGSKA (reference sequence). The CDR3 protein is CSARPRGRPIEQFF. CDR3 DNA sequence: TGCAGTGCTAGACCCCGGGGACGCCCTATTGAGCAGTTCTTC.

This clonotype was recorded many times. V gene TRBV2 combines with J gene TRBJ2-2; TRBD2 agrees at 9 bases. The CDR3 contains 16 residues. In germline, CDR1 is SNHLY, CDR2 FYNNEI. J gave up 3 bases and V 5 bases, and 7 bases lay outside the gene matches. CDR3 in amino acids: CASSFSGRDDTGELFF. Written as DNA, the CDR3 is TGTGCCAGCAGTTTTAGCGGGAGAGACGACACCGGGGAGCTGTTTTTT.

This clonotype was seen many times. The V and J genes are TRBV5-1 and TRBJ2-3; D possibly corresponds to TRBD2 (6 bases). V was cut by 0 bases and J by 6 bases, with 11 bases left in between. The CDR3 length is 14 residues. CDR1 is SGHRS, CDR2 YFSETQ, per germline. CDR3 region: CASSLDGGQDTQYF. DNA of the CDR3: TGCGCCAGCAGCTTGGACGGGGGTCAGGATACGCAGTATTTT.

This clonotype has just a few counts. V usage is TRBV20-1 and J usage is TRBJ2-3; D gene ambiguous. Trimming cost V 6 bases and J 6 bases, with 13 bases left between them. The germline V gene encodes CDR1 DFQATT and CDR2 SNEGSKA (reference sequence). The CDR3 totals 12 residues. The CDR3 reads CSALPTMDTQYF. In nucleotides, the CDR3 is TGCAGTGCCCTACCCACGATGGATACGCAGTATTTT.

By share, this clonotype ranks as medium-sized. This chain connects TRBV7-6 to TRBJ1-6; D gene unclear. V shed 1 base and J shed 6 bases, with 4 bases lying between them. The CDR3 has 13 amino acids. The germline V gene has CDR1 SGHVS and CDR2 FNYEAQ. The chain's CDR3 is CASSLGTNSPLHF. The CDR3 coding sequence is TGTGCCAGCAGCTTAGGGACTAATTCACCCCTCCACTTT. The full variable domain, completed using reference TRBV7-6 and TRBJ1-6, is GAGVSQSPRYKVTKRGQDVALRCDPISGHVSLYWYRQALGQGPEFLTYFNYEAQQDKSGLPNDRFSAERPEGSISTLTIQRTEQRDSAMYRCASSLGTNSPLHFGNGTRLTVT.

This clonotype showed up many times. The gene calls are TRBV18 and TRBJ2-7, with a possible D match to TRBD2 (5 bases). The V and J ends lost 6 bases and 2 bases respectively, with 17 bases between them. CDR1 KGHSH and CDR2 LQKENI come from the germline V gene. The CDR3 is 15 residues long. The CDR3 is CASSTTPGPTYEQYF. The CDR3 nucleotides are TGTGCCAGCTCGACTACCCCGGGTCCCACCTACGAGCAGTACTTC.

By proportion, this clonotype is medium-sized. The rearrangement uses TRBV27 and TRBJ2-7; the D is unclear. With 0 bases removed from V and 5 bases from J, the gap between germline ends came to 11 bases. This CDR3 is 14 amino acids long. Germline V gene sequence: CDR1 MNHEY, CDR2 SMNVEV (reference sequence). The CDR3 loop reads CASSLSQSFNEQYF. Written as DNA, the CDR3 is TGTGCCAGCAGTTTATCTCAATCTTTTAACGAGCAGTACTTC.

There are many counts of this clonotype. This chain links TRBV20-1 with TRBJ2-3; 13 nucleotides align to TRBD2. J gave up 2 bases and V 5 bases, and 10 bases lay outside the gene matches. The CDR3 extends over 17 amino acids. Per germline, CDR1 DFQATT and CDR2 SNEGSKA (reference sequence). The CDR3: CSAGRLAGGGNTDTQYF. CDR3 coding DNA: TGCAGTGCTGGAAGACTAGCGGGAGGTGGTAACACAGATACGCAGTATTTT.

There are a few counts of this clonotype. The CDR3 bases are TGTGCCAGCAATCGACAGGGGGGGGAGACCCAGTACTTC. It encodes CASNRQGGETQYF. The chain joins TRBV12-3 or TRBV12-4 to TRBJ2-5; 9 bases are shared with TRBD1. Trimming at V came to 7 bases and at J to 5 bases, leaving 5 bases not matched to a gene. The CDR3 runs to 13 residues.

This clonotype was detected many times. The rearrangement uses TRBV7-8 and TRBJ1-3, with 7 bases matching TRBD1. The CDR3 is made up of 15 amino acids. V trimming: 5 bases; J trimming: 3 bases; junction bases outside the gene matches: 7. Germline V gene sequence: CDR1 SGHVS, CDR2 FQNEAQ. CDR3 nucleotides: TGTGCCAGCAGCCCCACTGCAGGGGGTGGAAACACCATATATTTT. As protein: CASSPTAGGGNTIYF.

This clonotype came up many times. The gene calls are TRBV6-5 and TRBJ2-7; possibly TRBD1 for D (6 bases). The length of the CDR3 is 15 residues. CDR1 MNHEY and CDR2 SVGAGI come from the germline V gene. V lost 6 bases and J 0 bases, leaving 15 bases between the germline ends. The CDR3 coding sequence is TGTGCCAGCAGACTGGACAGATCCTACTCCTACGAGCAGTACTTC. Encoded protein: CASRLDRSYSYEQYF.

This rearrangement joins TRBV2 to TRBJ2-7; D may be TRBD1 (6 bases). Germline loops: CDR1 SNHLY, CDR2 FYNNEI. The CDR3 runs to 14 residues. Trimming shortened V by 1 base and J by 2 bases, and 9 bases separated the two germline ends. The DNA for the CDR3 is TGTGCCAGCAGTGAAGAGGACAGCGCCTACGAGCAGTACTTC. This encodes CASSEEDSAYEQYF.

In its sample, this clonotype was seen many times. The rearrangement joins TRBV7-6 to TRBJ2-5, with D possibly TRBD2 on 5 matching bases. The CDR3 is 11 amino acids. Deletions cut 4 bases from V and 5 bases from J, with 5 bases between. The germline V gene has CDR1 SGHVS and CDR2 FNYEAQ. The CDR3 region is CASSWEETQYF. The CDR3, as DNA: TGTGCCAGCAGCTGGGAGGAGACCCAGTACTTC.

This clonotype was seen many times. The chain links TRBV24-1 to TRBJ2-1; either TRBD1 or TRBD2 may fit D (5 bases each). Trimming stripped 7 bases from V and 5 bases from J, with 11 bases between. Germline V gene lookup returns CDR1 KGHDR and CDR2 SFDVKD. CDR3 size: 13 residues. CDR3: CATSRDADNEQFF. The CDR3 DNA reads as TGTGCCACCAGCCGGGACGCCGACAATGAGCAGTTCTTC.

The table lists this clonotype with many counts. The chain couples TRBV29-1 to TRBJ2-2, with D unclear. The CDR3 is made up of 14 amino acids. Between the trimmed V and J ends, which lost 0 bases and 3 bases, there was a span of 8 bases. CDR1 and CDR2 (germline): SQVTM, ANQGSEA. CDR3 coding DNA: TGCAGCGTTGAAGAGCCAACCTACACCGGGGAGCTGTTTTTT. Amino acid sequence: CSVEEPTYTGELFF.

This clonotype was detected ten times or more. The chain combines TRBV7-9 with TRBJ2-1; TRBD2 might be the D (6 bases). The CDR3 loop spans 12 amino acids. Trimming pared 5 bases from V and 7 bases from J, leaving 9 bases between. CDR1 is SEHNR and CDR2 is FQNEAQ in the germline V gene (reference sequence). The chain's CDR3 is CASSLLANEQFF. In DNA form, the CDR3 reads TGTGCCAGCAGCCTCCTAGCGAATGAGCAGTTCTTC.

This clonotype was found many times. This chain joins TRBV6-6 and TRBJ1-1; no reliable D call. CDR1 and CDR2 from the germline V gene are MNHNY and SVGAGI (reference sequence). Trimming cost V 10 bases and J 1 base, with 16 bases left between them. The CDR3 has 14 residues. The CDR3 here is CATSRGRENTEAFF. The CDR3 DNA reads TGTGCCACCTCAAGAGGGCGCGAGAACACTGAAGCTTTCTTT.

This clonotype was seen ten or more times. J is TRBJ2-1 and V is TRBV7-9, with 9 positions matching TRBD1. The trim removed 5 bases at V and 4 bases at J, leaving 3 bases unmatched. CDR1 is SEHNR, CDR2 FQNEAQ, per germline (reference sequence). The CDR3 length is 14 residues. The CDR3 reads CASSRDRDYNEQFF. CDR3 coding DNA: TGTGCCAGCAGCCGGGACAGGGATTACAATGAGCAGTTCTTC.

There are many counts of this clonotype. The chain's CDR3 is CASSDLGARQTQYF. The CDR3, as DNA: TGTGCCAGCAGTGATTTGGGGGCAAGGCAGACCCAGTACTTC. The chain has TRBV2 and TRBJ2-5; D is possibly TRBD1 (6 bases). The germline CDR1 and CDR2 sequences are SNHLY and FYNNEI. The CDR3 loop spans 14 amino acids. V was cut by 3 bases and J by 6 bases, with 14 bases left in between.